The rows below give T cell receptor beta chains drawn from one sample of a study of Ad26.COV2.S vaccination and SARS-CoV-2 variants. Sequencing was performed with immunoSEQ multiplex PCR; in TCRdb, only in-frame clones are kept and a portion is missing. The sample lists 300,000 to 450,000 clones, approximately 85% seen once, with roughly 3.3% in the top ten. The input for sequencing was peripheral blood, taken in a trial of Ad26.COV2.S vaccine versus placebo. These receptors were taken from a person between 18 and 65 years old who received the Ad26.COV2.S COVID-19 vaccine or a placebo. CDR3s include the opening cysteine and the closing phenylalanine or tryptophan. A D gene is named only where the DNA matches it firmly. Rows give clone size only sometimes, using once, few, many, or a class for an expanded clone.

CDR3 length: 15; V gene: TRBV5-1; D gene: NA; J gene: TRBJ1-1; clone size: NA; CDR3 DNA: TGCGCCAGCAGCTTGTTGGGGGTTGGACACACTGAAGCTTTCTTT; CDR3 protein: CASSLLGVGHTEAFF
CDR3 length: 14; V gene: TRBV11-3; D gene: NA; J gene: TRBJ2-7; clone size: NA; CDR3 DNA: TGTGCCAGCAGCTTATTTGGAAGCTCCTACGAGCAGTACTTC; CDR3 protein: CASSLFGSSYEQYF
CDR3 length: 16; V gene: TRBV10-1; D gene: TRBD2; J gene: TRBJ2-3; clone size: few; CDR3 DNA: TGCGCCAGCAGTGAGTACCTAGCGGGGAGCACAGATACGCAGTATTTT; CDR3 protein: CASSEYLAGSTDTQYF
CDR3 length: 12; V gene: TRBV2; D gene: NA; J gene: TRBJ1-2; clone size: NA; CDR3 DNA: TGTGCCAGCAAGGTACTCAACTATGGCTACACCTTC; CDR3 protein: CASKVLNYGYTF
CDR3 length: 14; V gene: TRBV9; D gene: TRBD1; J gene: TRBJ1-2; clone size: NA; CDR3 DNA: TGTGCCAGCAGCGGTCAAGGGGGCGTCTATGGCTACACCTTC; CDR3 protein: CASSGQGGVYGYTF
CDR3 length: 16; V gene: TRBV24-1; D gene: NA; J gene: TRBJ2-6; clone size: NA; CDR3 DNA: TGTGCCACCAGTGATTTCGACAGGAATGGGGCCAACGTCCTGACTTTC; CDR3 protein: CATSDFDRNGANVLTF
CDR3 length: 15; V gene: TRBV5-4; D gene: NA; J gene: TRBJ2-5; clone size: NA; CDR3 DNA: TGTGCCAGCAGCTTACCAATGGGGCCACAAGAGACCCAGTACTTC; CDR3 protein: CASSLPMGPQETQYF
CDR3 length: 16; V gene: TRBV5-1; D gene: TRBD1; J gene: TRBJ2-7; clone size: NA; CDR3 DNA: TGCGCCAGCAGCCTTAGCCCGGACAGGGTAAACTACGAGCAGTACTTC; CDR3 protein: CASSLSPDRVNYEQYF
CDR3 length: 17; V gene: TRBV10-1; D gene: TRBD2; J gene: TRBJ2-7; clone size: once; CDR3 DNA: TGCGCCAGCAGGACCCTGGGACTAGCGGGAGTTAGCTACGAGCAGTACTTC; CDR3 protein: CASRTLGLAGVSYEQYF
CDR3 length: 15; V gene: TRBV2; D gene: NA; J gene: TRBJ2-7; clone size: NA; CDR3 DNA: TGTGCCAGCAGTGAAACCGGGGGGCGGGTATACGAGCAGTACTTC; CDR3 protein: CASSETGGRVYEQYF
CDR3 length: 11; V gene: TRBV21-1; D gene: NA; J gene: TRBJ1-1; clone size: once; CDR3 DNA: TGTGCCAGCAGCAAAGAGGGGGGAGCTTTCTTT; CDR3 protein: CASSKEGGAFF
CDR3 length: 16; V gene: TRBV7-2; D gene: NA; J gene: TRBJ1-4; clone size: few; CDR3 DNA: TGTGCCAGCAGCTTAGGGCCCCCGGGTTTGAATGAAAAACTGTTTTTT; CDR3 protein: CASSLGPPGLNEKLFF
CDR3 length: 14; V gene: TRBV7-9; D gene: NA; J gene: TRBJ1-2; clone size: once; CDR3 DNA: TGTGCCAGCAGCCCCCGGGGGCGGGATCATGGCTACACCTTC; CDR3 protein: CASSPRGRDHGYTF
CDR3 length: 16; V gene: TRBV9; D gene: TRBD1; J gene: TRBJ1-3; clone size: NA; CDR3 DNA: TGTGCCAGCAGCTTCCGGACAGGGAGCTCTGGAAACACCATATATTTT; CDR3 protein: CASSFRTGSSGNTIYF
CDR3 length: 16; V gene: TRBV5-1; D gene: NA; J gene: TRBJ2-7; clone size: once; CDR3 DNA: TGCGCCAGCAGCCGCCGATATCAGGGGGGGACCTACGAGCAGTACTTC; CDR3 protein: CASSRRYQGGTYEQYF